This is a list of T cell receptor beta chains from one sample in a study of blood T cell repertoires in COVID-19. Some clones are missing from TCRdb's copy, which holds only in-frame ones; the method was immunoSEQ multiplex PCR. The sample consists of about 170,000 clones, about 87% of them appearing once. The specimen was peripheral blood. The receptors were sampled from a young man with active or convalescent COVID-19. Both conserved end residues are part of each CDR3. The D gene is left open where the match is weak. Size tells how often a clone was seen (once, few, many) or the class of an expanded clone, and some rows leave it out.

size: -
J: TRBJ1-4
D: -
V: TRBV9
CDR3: CASSPRGQGEKLFF
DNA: TGTGCCAGCAGCCCGCGGGGTCAAGGAGAAAAACTGTTTTTT

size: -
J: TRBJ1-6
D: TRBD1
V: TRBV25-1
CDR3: CASSPPGTGSSPLHF
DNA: TGTGCCAGCAGCCCCCCTGGGACAGGGAGTTCACCCCTCCACTTT

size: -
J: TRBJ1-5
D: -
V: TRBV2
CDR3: CASSERGTQPQHF
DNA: TGTGCCAGCAGTGAAAGGGGGACTCAGCCCCAGCATTTT

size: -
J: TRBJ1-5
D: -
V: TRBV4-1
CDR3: CASSPLPGGRYNQPQHF
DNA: TGCGCCAGCAGCCCTCTTCCCGGGGGACGGTACAATCAGCCCCAGCATTTT

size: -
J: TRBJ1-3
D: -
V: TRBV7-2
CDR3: CASSSGQGIGNTIYF
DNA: TGTGCCAGCAGCTCGGGCCAGGGGATAGGAAACACCATATATTTT

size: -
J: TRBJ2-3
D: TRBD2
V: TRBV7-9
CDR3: CASSMTSGSDPDTQYF
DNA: TGTGCCAGCAGCATGACTAGCGGGAGTGATCCAGATACGCAGTATTTT

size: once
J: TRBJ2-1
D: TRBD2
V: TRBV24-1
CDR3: CATSDGLAGGDNEQFF
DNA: TGTGCCACCAGTGATGGACTAGCGGGAGGGGACAATGAGCAGTTCTTC

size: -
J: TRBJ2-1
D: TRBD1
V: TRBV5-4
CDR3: CASSLPPGQIYNEQFF
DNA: TGTGCCAGCAGCTTGCCTCCGGGACAGATTTACAATGAGCAGTTCTTC

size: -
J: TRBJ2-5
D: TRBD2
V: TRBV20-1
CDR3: CSASRLAGVGETQYF
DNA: TGCAGTGCTAGTCGGCTAGCGGGAGTAGGAGAGACCCAGTACTTC

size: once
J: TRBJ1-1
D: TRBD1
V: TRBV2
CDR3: CASTRQGAGEAFF
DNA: TGTGCCAGCACTCGACAGGGGGCAGGTGAAGCTTTCTTT

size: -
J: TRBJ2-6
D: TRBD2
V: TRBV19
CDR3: CATGTSANSGANVLTF
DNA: TGTGCCACCGGGACTAGCGCCAACTCTGGGGCCAACGTCCTGACTTTC

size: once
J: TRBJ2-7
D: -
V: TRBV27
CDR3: CATGAGDTYEQYF
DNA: TGTGCCACCGGGGCTGGGGACACCTACGAGCAGTACTTC

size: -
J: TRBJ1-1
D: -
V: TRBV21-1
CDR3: CASSTTRGQAIAEAFF
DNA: TGTGCCAGCAGCACTACCAGGGGGCAGGCAATAGCTGAAGCTTTCTTT

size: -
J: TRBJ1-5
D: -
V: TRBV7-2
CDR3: CASSPRHSNQPQHF
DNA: TGTGCCAGCAGCCCAAGACATAGCAATCAGCCCCAGCATTTT

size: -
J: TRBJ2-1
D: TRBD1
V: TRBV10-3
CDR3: CAISPRPAQGVIGQFF
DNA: TGTGCCATCAGTCCCCGGCCCGCACAGGGGGTGATTGGGCAGTTCTTC

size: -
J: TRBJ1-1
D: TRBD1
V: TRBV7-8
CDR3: CASSPDRGLWNTEAFF
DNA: TGTGCCAGCAGCCCCGACAGGGGGCTCTGGAACACTGAAGCTTTCTTT

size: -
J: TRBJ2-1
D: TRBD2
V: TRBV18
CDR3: CASSTETSPSNEQFF
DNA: TGTGCCAGCTCAACGGAGACTAGCCCCTCCAATGAGCAGTTCTTC

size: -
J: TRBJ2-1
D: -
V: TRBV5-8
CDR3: CASSLIETYNEQFF
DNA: TGTGCCAGCAGCCTCATAGAAACCTACAATGAGCAGTTCTTC

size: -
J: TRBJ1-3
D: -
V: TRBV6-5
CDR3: CASSPSQGTGNTIYF
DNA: TGTGCCAGCAGCCCGAGCCAGGGAACCGGAAACACCATATATTTT

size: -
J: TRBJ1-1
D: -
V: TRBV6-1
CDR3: CASSEIMNTEAFF
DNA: TGTGCCAGCAGTGAAATAATGAACACTGAAGCTTTCTTT

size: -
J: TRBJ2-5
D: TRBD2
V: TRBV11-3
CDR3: CASSLGLAGGRAETQYF
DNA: TGTGCCAGCAGCTTAGGACTAGCGGGAGGGCGAGCTGAGACCCAGTACTTC

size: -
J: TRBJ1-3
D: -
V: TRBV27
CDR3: CASSSSGSGNTIYF
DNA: TGTGCCAGCAGTTCGTCAGGCTCTGGAAACACCATATATTTT

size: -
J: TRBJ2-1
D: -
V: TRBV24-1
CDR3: CATSALQGREQFF
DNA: TGTGCCACCAGTGCCCTACAGGGACGTGAGCAGTTCTTC

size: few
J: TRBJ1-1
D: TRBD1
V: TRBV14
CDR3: CASSRIKQGAPGEAFF
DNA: TGTGCCAGCAGCCGGATAAAACAGGGGGCGCCTGGTGAAGCTTTCTTT

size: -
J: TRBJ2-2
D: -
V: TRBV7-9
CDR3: CASSLATANTGELFF
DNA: TGTGCCAGCAGCTTAGCGACAGCGAACACCGGGGAGCTGTTTTTT

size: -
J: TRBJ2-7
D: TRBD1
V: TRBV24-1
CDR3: CASQGAGAGKEQYF
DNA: TGTGCCAGTCAGGGGGCAGGTGCTGGTAAGGAGCAGTACTTC

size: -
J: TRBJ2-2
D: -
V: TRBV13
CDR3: CASSFAGPNTGELFF
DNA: TGTGCCAGCAGCTTCGCCGGTCCGAACACCGGGGAGCTGTTTTTT

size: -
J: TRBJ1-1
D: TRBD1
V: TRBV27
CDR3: CASTQGTGGLNTEAFF
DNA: TGTGCCAGCACCCAAGGGACAGGGGGTCTGAACACTGAAGCTTTCTTT

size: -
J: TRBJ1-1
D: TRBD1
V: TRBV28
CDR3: CASSGDRGVSGAFF
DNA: TGTGCCAGCAGTGGGGACAGGGGGGTATCAGGAGCTTTCTTT

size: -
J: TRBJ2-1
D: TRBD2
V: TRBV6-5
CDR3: CASTNSGPYNEQFF
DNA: TGTGCCAGCACAAATAGCGGGCCCTACAATGAGCAGTTCTTC

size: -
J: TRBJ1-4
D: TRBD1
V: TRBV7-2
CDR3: CASSLSGGDEKLFF
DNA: TGTGCCAGCAGCTTATCAGGGGGTGATGAAAAACTGTTTTTT

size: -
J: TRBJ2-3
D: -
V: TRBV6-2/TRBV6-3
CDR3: CASSPSTYRVPADTQYF
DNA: TGTGCCAGCAGTCCGTCGACATATCGTGTACCCGCAGATACGCAGTATTTT

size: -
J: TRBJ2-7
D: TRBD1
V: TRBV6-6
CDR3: CASRVQGAHVSYEQYF
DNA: TGTGCCAGCAGGGTACAGGGGGCACACGTCTCATACGAGCAGTACTTC

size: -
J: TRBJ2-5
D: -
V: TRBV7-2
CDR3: CASSRVTRSEGTQYF
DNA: TGTGCCAGCAGCCGGGTGACTAGGTCGGAGGGGACCCAGTACTTC

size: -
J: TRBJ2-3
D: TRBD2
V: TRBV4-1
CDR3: CASREVAGGRGTDTQYF
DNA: TGCGCCAGCAGGGAGGTAGCGGGGGGGCGGGGCACAGATACGCAGTATTTT

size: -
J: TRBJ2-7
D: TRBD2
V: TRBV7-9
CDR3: CASSSTSGSSYEQYF
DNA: TGTGCCAGCAGCTCGACTAGCGGGAGCTCCTACGAGCAGTACTTC

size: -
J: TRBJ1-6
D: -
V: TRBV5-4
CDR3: CASSLGGQLNSPLHF
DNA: TGTGCCAGCAGCTTGGGTGGACAGCTTAATTCACCCCTCCACTTT